These 14 T cell receptor beta chains share one sample of origin, sequenced in a study of blood T cells in healthy people across ages. With a J-beta primer mix and a sample-barcoded 5' primer, a second PCR ran about 7 to 12 cycles. Via MiXCR, TCRdb re-called the 5' RACE reads, giving one row per CDR3 protein. This table holds 1,500,000 or so distinct CDR3 sequences, approximately 63% found once. Sequencing was carried out using blood. The receptors shown here come from a man younger than 30 in good health.

The genes are TRBV7-2 and TRBJ2-3; 11 bases fit TRBD2. With V trimmed by 2 bases and J by 3 bases, 7 bases remained unmatched. The CDR3 totals 17 residues. Germline CDR1 reads SGHTA; CDR2 reads FQGNSA. The CDR3 sequence: CASSLTRGLAETDTQYF. CDR3 DNA: TGTGCCAGCAGCTTAACCCGGGGACTAGCGGAGACAGATACGCAGTATTTT.

This chain links TRBV20-1 with TRBJ2-1; 8 bases align to TRBD2. The J call may be faulty, since TRBJ2-7 better matches the DNA end. The CDR3 contains 15 residues. The germline gives CDR1 DFQATT, CDR2 SNEGSKA (reference sequence). CDR3 loop: CSAQVGAGGYNEQYF. DNA for the CDR3: TGCAGTGCCCAGGTAGGGGCGGGAGGATACAATGAGCAGTACTTC.

The rearrangement uses TRBV6-2 or TRBV6-3 and TRBJ2-1; 7 nucleotides align to TRBD2. Gene TRBJ2-7 matches the end of the DNA better, so the J call may be wrong. Germline CDR1 MNHEY, CDR2 SVGEGT. The CDR3 loop spans 14 amino acids. As DNA, the CDR3 is TGTGCCAGCAGTTCATCGACTAGCTACAATGAGCAGTACTTC. It is translated as CASSSSTSYNEQYF.

In nucleotides, the CDR3 is TGTGCCAGCAGCGACGAAGGCAGCGTCTCCTATGGCTACACCTTC. This sequence encodes CASSDEGSVSYGYTF. V gene TRBV7-8 combines with J gene TRBJ1-2; no clear D gene. V shed 5 bases and J shed 4 bases, with 17 bases lying between them. The CDR3 loop spans 15 amino acids. The germline gives CDR1 SGHVS, CDR2 FQNEAQ.

The chain employs TRBV24-1 and TRBJ1-2, with TRBD1 matching 7 bases. CDR3 length equals 16 residues. V lost 4 bases, J lost 3 bases, and 10 bases stayed unmatched. Germline CDR1 reads KGHDR; CDR2 reads SFDVKD. CDR3 protein: CATSDSQGRSDYGYTF. The CDR3 DNA sequence: TGTGCCACCAGTGACTCACAGGGGAGGAGTGACTATGGCTACACCTTC.

The chain is built from TRBV7-9 and TRBJ2-7; the match to TRBD1 covers 8 bases. The assigned J gene may be wrong: the sequence end matches TRBJ2-5 better. The CDR3 is 16 residues long. The V gene's germline CDR1 is SEHNR and CDR2 FQNEAQ (reference sequence). As DNA, the CDR3 is TGTGCCAGCAGCTTACCCCCGGAGGGGGACAGGTGGACCCAGTACTTC. Amino acid sequence: CASSLPPEGDRWTQYF.

This chain links TRBV12-5 with TRBJ1-1; unclear D gene. From germline, CDR1 is LGHNT and CDR2 FRNRAP. The CDR3 length is 13 residues. V lost 6 bases to trimming and J lost 1 base, with 9 bases between them. Here the CDR3 DNA reads TGTGCTAGTGGAACAACAGCGAACACTGAAGCTTTCTTT. Protein sequence: CASGTTANTEAFF.

The V gene is TRBV6-5, the J gene TRBJ1-4, with D perhaps TRBD1 (5 bases). The CDR3 has 15 amino acids. Germline-derived CDR1 and CDR2 are MNHEY and SVGAGI. With 8 bases removed from V and 0 bases from J, the gap between germline ends came to 13 bases. This chain's CDR3 is CASGAEGATNEKLFF. The CDR3 nucleotides are TGTGCCAGCGGGGCCGAGGGTGCAACTAATGAAAAACTGTTTTTT.

This chain's CDR3 is CASSPRNSLRSYGYTF. CDR3 bases: TGTGCCAGCAGCCCGCGGAACTCCCTAAGGAGCTATGGCTACACCTTC. The rearrangement joins TRBV14 to TRBJ1-2, with D uncertain. The ends were cut back, 4 bases at V and 4 bases at J, with 19 bases in the middle. This CDR3 has 16 residues. Germline CDR1 reads SGHDN; CDR2 reads FVKESK.

The chain joins TRBV10-1 to TRBJ2-7; no clear D. V was pared by 0 bases and J by 0 bases, with 3 bases between. CDR3 length: 13 amino acids. CDR1 and CDR2 (germline): WNHNN, SYGVQD (reference sequence). Here the CDR3 DNA reads TGCGCCAGCAGTGAGTCGACCTCCTACGAGCAGTACTTC. Protein product: CASSESTSYEQYF.

The chain employs TRBV7-9 and TRBJ1-2; tentative D call: TRBD1 (5 bases). Germline CDR1 is SEHNR and CDR2 is FQNEAQ (reference sequence). Trimming removed 5 bases at V and 7 bases at J, with 14 bases between. This CDR3 has 13 amino acids. The CDR3 DNA reads TGTGCCAGCAGCCTCTCAGCCCAGGGTGGCTACACCTTC. Its translation is CASSLSAQGGYTF.

V and J are TRBV18 and TRBJ2-4, with D uncertain. Trimming cost V 2 bases and J 0 bases, with 8 bases left between them. The germline gives CDR1 KGHSH, CDR2 LQKENI. The CDR3 is 15 amino acids. CDR3 sequence: CASSPDRVAKNIQYF. The CDR3 DNA sequence: TGTGCCAGCTCACCAGACCGAGTAGCCAAAAACATTCAGTACTTC. Supplemented by reference TRBV18 and TRBJ2-4, the full variable domain reads NAGVMQNPRHLVRRRGQEARLRCSPMKGHSHVYWYRQLPEEGLKFMVYLQKENIIDESGMPKERFSAEFPKEGPSILRIQQVVRGDSAAYFCASSPDRVAKNIQYFGAGTRLSVL.

J is TRBJ2-1 and V is TRBV20-1, with a weak D call TRBD2 (6 bases). This CDR3 contains 17 residues. Germline V CDR1 and CDR2: DFQATT, SNEGSKA (reference sequence). Between the trimmed V and J ends, which lost 3 bases and 4 bases, there was a span of 22 bases. CDR3 sequence reads: CSASGRGPRGVYNEQFF. The DNA of the CDR3 is TGCAGTGCTAGTGGGCGGGGACCACGAGGGGTATACAATGAGCAGTTCTTC.

This clonotype was found a few times. This chain links TRBV19 with TRBJ2-5; TRBD1 aligns across 8 bases. Unmatched junction bases numbered 5, after V lost 0 bases and J lost 2 bases. The length of the CDR3 is 16 residues. Germline values: CDR1 LNHDA, CDR2 SQIVND (reference sequence). CDR3: CASSIDGTGLQETQYF. In DNA, the CDR3 is TGTGCCAGTAGTATAGACGGGACAGGTTTGCAAGAGACCCAGTACTTC.